Below, 26 T cell receptor beta chains from the same sample are listed, as sequenced in a study of T-cell memory formation after mild COVID-19. TCRdb reprocessed the 5' RACE reads via MiXCR and lists one record per CDR3 protein. The data hold approximately 570,000 distinct CDR3 sequences, with 15% to 20% observed a single time. The sequenced sample consisted of PBMCs or a T cell subset sorted from them (not recorded which). All receptors come from an adult woman who had mild COVID-19 (a few samples of this study predate the infection). Cell type and time point are not known.

This clonotype has more than one count but fewer than ten. This CDR3 reads CASSQEGGRYNEQFF. CDR3 sequence (DNA): TGTGCCAGCAGCCAAGAGGGGGGGAGATACAATGAGCAGTTCTTC. The chain couples TRBV3-1 to TRBJ2-1, with 7 bases identical to TRBD2. Germline V CDR1 and CDR2: LGHDT, YNNKEL (reference sequence). With V trimmed by 0 bases and J by 4 bases, 3 bases remained unmatched. The CDR3 contains 15 residues.

This clonotype has just a few counts. The CDR3 nucleotides are TGTGCCATCAGTAGCCTGGACAGGGGAGATGGCTACACCTTC. It translates to CAISSLDRGDGYTF. The chain carries TRBV10-3 and TRBJ1-2, with TRBD1 identical over 9 bases. The CDR3 spans 14 residues. Germline V gene lookup returns CDR1 ENHRY and CDR2 SYGVKD. J was trimmed by 6 bases and V by 5 bases; bases with no gene match: 7.

The chain joins TRBV19 to TRBJ2-3, with D hard to call. This CDR3 spans 15 amino acids. In germline, CDR1 is LNHDA, CDR2 SQIVND (reference sequence). V was cut by 6 bases and J by 3 bases, with 16 bases left in between. As DNA, the CDR3 is TGTGCCAGTAGAGGTCTGGGCAAGGGAACAGATACGCAGTATTTT. It specifies CASRGLGKGTDTQYF. The whole variable domain, remainder taken from reference TRBV19 and TRBJ2-3, is DGGITQSPKYLFRKEGQNVTLSCEQNLNHDAMYWYRQDPGQGLRLIYYSQIVNDFQKGDIAEGYSVSREKKESFPLTVTSAQKNPTAFYLCASRGLGKGTDTQYFGPGTRLTVL.

This rearrangement joins TRBV13 to TRBJ2-3, with 12 bases that match TRBD2. CDR1 is PRHDT and CDR2 is FYEKMQ in the germline V gene (reference sequence). The CDR3 spans 17 residues. The trim removed 4 bases at V and 3 bases at J, leaving 8 bases unmatched. CDR3 sequence reads: CASSSRTSGVNTDTQYF. CDR3 in DNA: TGTGCCAGCAGCTCGCGGACTAGCGGGGTGAATACAGATACGCAGTATTTT.

This sequence joins TRBV24-1 and TRBJ2-2, with 8 positions matching TRBD2. The length of the CDR3 is 14 residues. V was clipped by 8 bases and J by 6 bases; unmatched bases: 7. From germline, CDR1 is KGHDR and CDR2 SFDVKD. For the CDR3, the DNA is TGTGCCACCACCGGGAGGGGGACCGCCGGGGAGCTGTTTTTT. This sequence encodes CATTGRGTAGELFF.

At least ten counts were recorded for this clonotype. The gene calls are TRBV12-3 or TRBV12-4 and TRBJ2-7, with 7 positions matching TRBD1. CDR3 size: 13 residues. V lost 8 bases to trimming and J lost 2 bases; unmatched junction nucleotides: 6. CDR3 nucleotides: TGTGCCAGCTCGAACCAGGGGGCCTACGAGCAGTACTTC. This gives the protein CASSNQGAYEQYF.

V usage is TRBV7-2 and J usage is TRBJ2-7; TRBD1 is a possible D gene (6 bases). Germline V CDR1 and CDR2: SGHTA, FQGNSA. V was trimmed by 3 bases and J by 2 bases, leaving 17 bases between them. The CDR3 is 16 residues long. CDR3 DNA sequence: TGTGCCAGCAGCTTTTTTCGACGGGACACACCCTACGAGCAGTACTTC. Protein product: CASSFFRRDTPYEQYF.

This clonotype was seen a few times. The chain employs TRBV6-5 and TRBJ1-2; D is perhaps TRBD1 (5 bases). Germline V lookup: CDR1 MNHEY, CDR2 SVGAGI. The CDR3 loop spans 18 amino acids. Trimming took off 9 bases at V and 1 base at J, with 27 bases between the two ends. In DNA form, the CDR3 reads TGTGCCAGTCTAGGAGAGGGGCGGGTGGGACCTTTTAACTATGGCTACACCTTC. Translated: CASLGEGRVGPFNYGYTF.

This clonotype was recorded many times. The chain uses TRBV5-1 and TRBJ2-3; 8 bases map to TRBD2. The length of the CDR3 is 17 residues. From germline, CDR1 is SGHRS and CDR2 YFSETQ. The ends lost 0 bases at V and 4 bases at J; junction bases unmatched: 10. Here the CDR3 DNA reads TGCGCCAGCAGCTTGGAGAATTGGCGGGAGGAGCCAGATACGCAGTATTTT. It codes for CASSLENWREEPDTQYF.

This clonotype was seen only a few times. V is TRBV29-1 and J is TRBJ2-5; no firm D call. Germline CDR1 reads SQVTM; CDR2 reads ANQGSEA. The CDR3 loop spans 11 amino acids. V lost 7 bases, J lost 3 bases, and 9 bases lay in between. CDR3 nucleotide sequence: TGCAGCGGCCTGCGGAAAGAGACCCAGTACTTC. It codes for CSGLRKETQYF.

J is TRBJ2-3 and V is TRBV7-3; tentatively, D is TRBD2 (5 bases). Germline V lookup: CDR1 SGHTA, CDR2 FQGTGA. The CDR3 runs 16 residues. Trimming left V 5 bases short and J 1 base short, with 16 bases between. The CDR3 reads CASSPRGSFGTDTQYF. CDR3 DNA sequence: TGTGCCAGCAGCCCCCGGGGTAGCTTTGGCACAGATACGCAGTATTTT.

This clonotype has at least ten counts. The V gene is TRBV4-1, the J gene TRBJ2-3; 10 nucleotides align to TRBD2. The V segment lost 4 bases and the J segment 2 bases; nucleotides outside the gene matches: 3. CDR1 MGHRA and CDR2 YSYEKL come from the germline V gene. CDR3 length equals 15 residues. The DNA of the CDR3 is TGCGCCAGCAGCCTACTAGCGGGGACCACAGATACGCAGTATTTT. Protein product: CASSLLAGTTDTQYF.

This clonotype has just a few counts. The rearrangement links TRBV20-1 to TRBJ1-4; D is unresolved. Germline CDR1 is DFQATT and CDR2 is SNEGSKA (reference sequence). The CDR3 runs 12 residues. Trimming shortened V by 1 base and J by 8 bases, and 8 bases separated the two germline ends. CDR3 residues: CSARGLREKLFF. CDR3 coding DNA: TGCAGTGCTAGAGGCCTTCGGGAAAAACTGTTTTTT.

This clonotype appeared a single time. The chain employs TRBV6-2 or TRBV6-3 and TRBJ2-3, with 14 positions matching TRBD2. Trimming removed 4 bases from V and 3 bases from J; junction bases left unmatched: 6. CDR1 and CDR2 from the germline V gene are MNHEY and SVGEGT. The CDR3 is made up of 17 amino acids. The CDR3 loop reads CASSSRTSGGRTDTQYF. The CDR3 nucleotides read TGTGCCAGCAGTTCTCGGACTAGCGGGGGGAGGACAGATACGCAGTATTTT.

The chain carries TRBV7-3 and TRBJ2-2, with D hard to call. V was pared by 6 bases and J by 5 bases, with 13 bases between. Germline V CDR1 and CDR2: SGHTA, FQGTGA. CDR3 length equals 14 residues. CDR3 sequence reads: CASRSDGFTGELFF. In DNA form, the CDR3 reads TGTGCCAGCAGATCGGACGGTTTTACCGGGGAGCTGTTTTTT.

V is TRBV6-5 and J is TRBJ2-7; D gene uncertain. This CDR3 has 13 residues. CDR1 is MNHEY and CDR2 is SVGAGI in the germline V gene. The V end was cut by 10 bases, the J end by 2 bases, with 15 bases between. CDR3 nucleotide sequence: TGTGCCACCGGGTCTGTGACCACCTACGAGCAGTACTTC. Amino acids: CATGSVTTYEQYF.

This clonotype appeared a few times. The chain recombines TRBV18 with TRBJ1-1; D remains ambiguous. Per the germline V gene, CDR1 is KGHSH and CDR2 is LQKENI. CDR3 length: 13 residues. Trimming cost V 3 bases and J 5 bases, with 10 bases left between them. CDR3 in amino acids: CASSPRRETEAFF. The DNA for the CDR3 is TGTGCCAGCTCACCTCGTCGGGAAACTGAAGCTTTCTTT.

V and J are TRBV12-3 or TRBV12-4 and TRBJ2-3; 7 bases are shared with TRBD1. J lost 7 bases, V lost 6 bases, and 7 bases had no gene match. There are 13 residues in the CDR3. The CDR3: CASSPSTGHTQYF. Written as DNA, the CDR3 is TGTGCCAGCAGCCCTTCGACAGGGCATACGCAGTATTTT.

The gene calls are TRBV12-3 or TRBV12-4 and TRBJ2-3; D gene ambiguous. CDR3 length: 15 amino acids. Trimming left V 3 bases short and J 3 bases short, with 13 bases between. CDR3 DNA: TGTGCCAGCAGTTTGGGTGTAATGGGGACAGATACGCAGTATTTT. It codes for CASSLGVMGTDTQYF.

In this sample, this clonotype turned up a few times. The V call is TRBV20-1, the J call TRBJ2-1, with D uncertain. Germline lookup yields CDR1 DFQATT and CDR2 SNEGSKA (reference sequence). This CDR3 has 12 amino acids. Between the trimmed V and J ends, which lost 3 bases and 8 bases, there was a span of 11 bases. CDR3 sequence: CSARAANYEQFF. Here the CDR3 DNA reads TGCAGTGCTAGGGCTGCTAATTATGAGCAGTTCTTC.

The table lists this clonotype with a few counts. V usage is TRBV4-3 and J usage is TRBJ2-6, with 7 bases fitting TRBD1. This CDR3 has 19 residues. With 2 bases clipped from V and 0 bases from J, the junction kept 10 bases outside the gene matches. Looked up from germline, CDR1 is LGHNA and CDR2 is YSLEER. The CDR3 coding sequence is TGCGCCAGCAGCCAAAAAATGGGACAGTTTAACTCTGGGGCCAACGTCCTGACTTTC. As protein: CASSQKMGQFNSGANVLTF.

This clonotype showed up just a few times. V and J are TRBV20-1 and TRBJ1-2; no firm D call. The CDR3 has 14 amino acids. The V and J ends lost 6 bases and 4 bases respectively, with 18 bases between them. Germline CDR1 and CDR2: DFQATT and SNEGSKA (reference sequence). CDR3 region: CSAFGPSWSYGYTF. In DNA form, the CDR3 reads TGCAGTGCGTTTGGGCCGTCCTGGAGCTATGGCTACACCTTC.

As concerns this clonotype: A read error may explain this, as a much larger clone is one base away. The chain combines TRBV9 with TRBJ1-1; D not resolved. This CDR3 spans 14 amino acids. Germline V lookup: CDR1 SGDLS, CDR2 YYNGEE. V was shortened by 0 bases and J by 0 bases, with 6 bases between the two germline ends. CDR3 sequence reads: CASSVGPVNTEAFF. In DNA, the CDR3 is TGTGCCAGCAGCGTAGGGCCAGTGAACACTGAAGCTTTCTTT.

The chain is built from TRBV12-5 and TRBJ2-1; 7 bases are shared with TRBD1. The CDR3 length is 18 residues. V was clipped by 1 base and J by 8 bases; unmatched bases: 17. CDR1 LGHNT and CDR2 FRNRAP come from the germline V gene. CDR3 region: CASGLAPKEDRLGYEQFF. DNA of the CDR3: TGTGCTAGTGGTTTGGCTCCAAAAGAGGACAGGCTTGGTTATGAGCAGTTCTTC.

The chain links TRBV12-3 or TRBV12-4 to TRBJ1-2; unclear D gene. The V and J ends lost 5 bases and 4 bases respectively, with 11 bases between them. The CDR3 consists of 13 residues. The CDR3 loop reads CASSAGQRYGYTF. CDR3 bases: TGTGCCAGCAGTGCAGGCCAGCGCTATGGCTACACCTTC.

This chain connects TRBV7-8 to TRBJ2-3, with 7 bases identical to TRBD1. Germline V gene sequence: CDR1 SGHVS, CDR2 FQNEAQ. V lost 5 bases and J lost 2; bases outside the gene matches: 7. The CDR3 is 15 amino acids. The CDR3, as DNA: TGTGCCAGCAGCCCGGGACAGAGGATCACAGATACGCAGTATTTT. Encoded protein: CASSPGQRITDTQYF.